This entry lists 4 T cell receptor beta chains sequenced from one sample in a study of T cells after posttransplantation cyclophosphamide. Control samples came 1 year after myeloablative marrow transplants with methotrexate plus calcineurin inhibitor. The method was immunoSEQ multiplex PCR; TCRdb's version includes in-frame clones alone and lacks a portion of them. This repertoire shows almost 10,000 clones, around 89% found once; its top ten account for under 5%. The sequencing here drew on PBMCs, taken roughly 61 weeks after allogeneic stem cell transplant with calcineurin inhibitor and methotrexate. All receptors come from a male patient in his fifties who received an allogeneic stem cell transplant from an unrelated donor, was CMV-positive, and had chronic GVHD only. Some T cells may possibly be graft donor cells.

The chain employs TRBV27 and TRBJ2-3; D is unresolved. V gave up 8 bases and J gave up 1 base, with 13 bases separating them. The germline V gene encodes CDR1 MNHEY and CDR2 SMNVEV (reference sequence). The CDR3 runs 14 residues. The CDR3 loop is CASCEETCTDTQYF. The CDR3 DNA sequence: TGTGCCAGCTGCGAGGAGACCTGCACAGATACGCAGTATTTT.

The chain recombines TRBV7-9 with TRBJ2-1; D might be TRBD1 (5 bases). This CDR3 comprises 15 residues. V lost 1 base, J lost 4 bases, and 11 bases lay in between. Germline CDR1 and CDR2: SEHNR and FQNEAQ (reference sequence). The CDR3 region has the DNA TGTGCCAGCAGCTTAGGGGGCGGAGTGTACAATGAGCAGTTCTTC. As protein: CASSLGGGVYNEQFF.

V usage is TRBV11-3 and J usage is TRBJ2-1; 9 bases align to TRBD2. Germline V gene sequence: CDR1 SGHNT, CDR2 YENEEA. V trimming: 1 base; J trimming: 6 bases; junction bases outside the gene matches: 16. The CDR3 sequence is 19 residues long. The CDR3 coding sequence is TGTGCCAGCAGCTTAGCATTGGGGCTCGGGGCGGGGGGGCTCAATGAGCAGTTCTTC. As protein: CASSLALGLGAGGLNEQFF. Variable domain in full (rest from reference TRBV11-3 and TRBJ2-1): EAGVVQSPRYKIIEKKQPVAFWCNPISGHNTLYWYLQNLGQGPELLIRYENEEAVDDSQLPKDRFSAERLKGVDSTLKIQPAELGDSAVYLCASSLALGLGAGGLNEQFFGPGTRLTVL.

As DNA, the CDR3 is TGTGCCAGCAGCCCGGGTATAGCGGGGGGATACAATGAGCAGTTCTTC. Translated: CASSPGIAGGYNEQFF. The chain links TRBV9 to TRBJ2-1; 10 positions match TRBD2. Losses at the gene ends were 4 bases for V and 4 bases for J; bases not matched to a gene: 8. Germline V gives CDR1 SGDLS, CDR2 YYNGEE. The CDR3 is 16 amino acids.